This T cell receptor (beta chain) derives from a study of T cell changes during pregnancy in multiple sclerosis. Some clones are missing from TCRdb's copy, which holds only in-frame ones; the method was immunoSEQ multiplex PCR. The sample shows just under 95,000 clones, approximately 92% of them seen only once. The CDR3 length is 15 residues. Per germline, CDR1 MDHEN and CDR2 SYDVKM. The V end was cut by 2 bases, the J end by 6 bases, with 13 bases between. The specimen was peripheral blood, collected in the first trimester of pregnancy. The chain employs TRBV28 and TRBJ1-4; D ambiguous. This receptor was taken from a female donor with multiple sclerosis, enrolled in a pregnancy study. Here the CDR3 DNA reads TGTGCCAGCAGTTTACTTTTGAATCAGGATGAAAAACTGTTTTTT. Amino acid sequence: CASSLLLNQDEKLFF.